This TCR beta chain comes out of a study of graft-versus-host responses after intestinal transplantation. Trimming pared 8 bases from V and 2 bases from J, leaving 19 bases between. CDR1 SNHLY and CDR2 FYNNEI come from the germline V gene. CDR3 length: 15 residues. The method was immunoSEQ multiplex PCR; TCRdb's version includes in-frame clones alone and lacks a portion of them. The table shows under 100,000 clones, with 90% to 95% occurring only once. Regarding this clone: Its antigen remains unidentified.

The chain carries TRBV2 and TRBJ2-7; unclear D gene. This TCR came from a human donor who was the organ donor for an intestinal transplant. Material: unstimulated CD8+ T cells sorted from spleen or lymph node cells, obtained before transplant. The CDR3 coding sequence is TGTGCCAGCTTCTGGTCAACCAAAAGCCCCTACGAGCAGTACTTC. It translates to CASFWSTKSPYEQYF.